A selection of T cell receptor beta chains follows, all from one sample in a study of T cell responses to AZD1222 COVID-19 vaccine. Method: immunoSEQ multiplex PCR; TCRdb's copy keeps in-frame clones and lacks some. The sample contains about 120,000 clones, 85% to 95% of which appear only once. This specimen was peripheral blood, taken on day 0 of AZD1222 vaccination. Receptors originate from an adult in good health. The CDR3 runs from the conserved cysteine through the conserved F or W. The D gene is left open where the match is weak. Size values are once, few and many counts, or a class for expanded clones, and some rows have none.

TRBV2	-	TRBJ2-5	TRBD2	CASRLAGETQYF	TGTGCCAGCAGACTAGCGGGAGAGACCCAGTACTTC
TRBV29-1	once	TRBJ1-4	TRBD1	CSVLDRDEKLFF	TGCAGCGTTCTAGACAGGGACGAAAAACTGTTTTTT
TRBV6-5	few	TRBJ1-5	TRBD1	CASSRGTGNQPQHF	TGTGCCAGCAGTAGAGGGACAGGCAATCAGCCCCAGCATTTT
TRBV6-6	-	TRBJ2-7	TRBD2	CASSRPGTSFPPQLTSYEQYF	TGTGCCAGCAGTCGACCCGGGACTAGCTTCCCACCTCAGTTAACCTCCTACGAGCAGTACTTC
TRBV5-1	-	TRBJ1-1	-	CASSLREAGGTEAFF	TGCGCCAGCAGCTTGAGAGAGGCGGGGGGCACTGAAGCTTTCTTT
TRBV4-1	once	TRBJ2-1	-	CASSHQEERPEQFF	TGCGCCAGCAGCCATCAAGAAGAACGGCCTGAGCAGTTCTTC
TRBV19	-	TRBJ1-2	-	CASTENPNTVNYGYTF	TGTGCCAGTACCGAAAATCCTAATACAGTTAACTATGGCTACACCTTC
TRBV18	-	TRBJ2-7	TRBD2	CASHDETSGRAVHEQYF	TGTGCCAGCCACGATGAGACTAGCGGGAGGGCCGTCCACGAGCAGTACTTC
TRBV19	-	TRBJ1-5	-	CASSPPQGGIGNQPQHF	TGTGCCAGTAGCCCCCCCCAGGGAGGGATTGGCAATCAGCCCCAGCATTTT
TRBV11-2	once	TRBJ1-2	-	CASGAAGVHGYTF	TGTGCCAGCGGAGCGGCGGGGGTCCATGGCTACACCTTC
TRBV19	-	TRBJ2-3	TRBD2	CASTVAGHTDTQYF	TGTGCCAGTACGGTAGCGGGGCACACAGATACGCAGTATTTT
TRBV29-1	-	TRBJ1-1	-	CSVEDQQDSWGQWGNTEAFF	TGCAGCGTTGAAGATCAACAAGACAGCTGGGGGCAATGGGGGAACACTGAAGCTTTCTTT
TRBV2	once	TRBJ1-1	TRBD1	CASSVRTGNTEAFF	TGTGCCAGCAGTGTGCGGACAGGGAACACTGAAGCTTTCTTT
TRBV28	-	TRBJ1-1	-	CASSPGGTEAFF	TGTGCCAGCAGTCCGGGGGGGACTGAAGCTTTCTTT
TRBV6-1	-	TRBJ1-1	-	CASSEAPAVLNTEAFF	TGTGCCAGCAGTGAAGCGCCGGCAGTTTTGAACACTGAAGCTTTCTTT
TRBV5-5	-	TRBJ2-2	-	CASSLEGFRTGELFF	TGTGCCAGCAGCTTGGAGGGATTTAGGACCGGGGAGCTGTTTTTT
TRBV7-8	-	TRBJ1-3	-	CASRLSPGNTIYF	TGTGCCAGCCGACTCTCCCCTGGAAACACCATATATTTT
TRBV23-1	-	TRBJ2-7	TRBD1	CASSQSGTGLVYEQYF	TGCGCCAGCAGTCAATCCGGGACAGGGTTGGTCTACGAGCAGTACTTC
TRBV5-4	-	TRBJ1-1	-	CASSNSGPGTEAFF	TGTGCCAGCAGCAACAGTGGACCGGGCACTGAAGCTTTCTTT
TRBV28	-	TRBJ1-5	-	CASSFSRGMYSNQPQHF	TGTGCCAGCAGTTTTTCCCGTGGGATGTATAGCAATCAGCCCCAGCATTTT
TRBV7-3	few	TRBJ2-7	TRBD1	CASSPNTGERQYF	TGTGCCAGCAGCCCTAACACAGGGGAAAGGCAGTACTTC
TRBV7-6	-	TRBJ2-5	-	CASSLERFTGETQYF	TGTGCCAGCAGCTTAGAGAGATTTACCGGGGAGACCCAGTACTTC